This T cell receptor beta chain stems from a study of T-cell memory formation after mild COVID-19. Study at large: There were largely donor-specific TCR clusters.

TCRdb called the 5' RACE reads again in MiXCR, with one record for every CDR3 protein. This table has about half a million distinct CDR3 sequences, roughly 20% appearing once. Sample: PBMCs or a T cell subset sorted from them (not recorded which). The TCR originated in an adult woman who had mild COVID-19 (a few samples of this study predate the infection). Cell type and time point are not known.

Here the CDR3 DNA reads TGTGCCAGCAGCTCCAGTGACAGGCACGAAGCTTTCTTT. This codes for CASSSSDRHEAFF. The chain has TRBV7-9 and TRBJ1-1; D is possibly TRBD1 (6 bases). Trimming took 4 bases from V and 8 from J, leaving 14 bases between them. The CDR3 length is 13 residues. Germline values: CDR1 SEHNR, CDR2 FQNEAQ (reference sequence).